These T cell receptor beta chains were read from a single sample in a study of blood T cell repertoires in COVID-19. Method: immunoSEQ multiplex PCR; TCRdb's copy keeps in-frame clones and lacks some. The sample lists fewer than 350,000 clones; 86% were seen once. What was sequenced was peripheral blood. All receptors derive from a woman aged 25 to 39 with COVID-19, enrolled during active disease. Each CDR3 is given with its conserved first and last residue. The order of the fields is J gene, V gene, CDR3 length, clone size, D gene, CDR3 protein, CDR3 DNA. D genes are given only for firm matches. A clone size is listed for some rows: how often the clone was seen (once, few, many), or a class if it is expanded.

j_gene: TRBJ1-2
v_gene: TRBV5-4
len: 13
abundance: .
d_gene: .
CDR3aa: CASSFSTLHGYTF
CDR3nt: TGTGCCAGCAGTTTTAGCACACTACATGGCTACACCTTC

j_gene: TRBJ2-1
v_gene: TRBV2
len: 14
abundance: .
d_gene: TRBD1
CDR3aa: CASSRQGSYNEQFF
CDR3nt: TGTGCCAGCAGCAGACAGGGATCCTACAATGAGCAGTTCTTC

j_gene: TRBJ1-2
v_gene: TRBV2
len: 14
abundance: .
d_gene: TRBD1
CDR3aa: CASSEDRGSGGYTF
CDR3nt: TGTGCCAGCAGTGAGGACAGGGGGAGTGGTGGCTACACCTTC

j_gene: TRBJ2-3
v_gene: TRBV15
len: 18
abundance: few
d_gene: .
CDR3aa: CATSRDREWRGPGDTQYF
CDR3nt: TGTGCCACCAGCAGAGATCGGGAATGGAGGGGGCCGGGAGATACGCAGTATTTT

j_gene: TRBJ1-2
v_gene: TRBV9
len: 15
abundance: once
d_gene: TRBD1
CDR3aa: CASSSYGQGVLGYTF
CDR3nt: TGTGCCAGCAGCTCATATGGACAGGGGGTGCTTGGCTACACCTTC

j_gene: TRBJ2-7
v_gene: TRBV3-1/TRBV3-2
len: 13
abundance: .
d_gene: .
CDR3aa: CASSQAGGSEQYF
CDR3nt: TGTGCCAGCAGCCAAGCGGGGGGCTCCGAGCAGTACTTC

j_gene: TRBJ1-5
v_gene: TRBV7-9
len: 14
abundance: once
d_gene: .
CDR3aa: CASSSDGGDQPQHF
CDR3nt: TGTGCCAGCAGCTCTGACGGGGGGGATCAGCCCCAGCATTTT

j_gene: TRBJ2-5
v_gene: TRBV5-6
len: 14
abundance: .
d_gene: .
CDR3aa: CASRMAGQQETQYF
CDR3nt: TGTGCCAGCAGGATGGCAGGGCAACAGGAGACCCAGTACTTC

j_gene: TRBJ2-7
v_gene: TRBV19
len: 14
abundance: .
d_gene: TRBD2
CDR3aa: CASSFSGSSYEQYF
CDR3nt: TGTGCCAGTAGTTTCAGCGGGAGCTCCTACGAGCAGTACTTC

j_gene: TRBJ2-5
v_gene: TRBV7-8
len: 14
abundance: .
d_gene: TRBD2
CDR3aa: CASSWTSFSETQYF
CDR3nt: TGTGCCAGCAGTTGGACTAGTTTCTCAGAGACCCAGTACTTC

j_gene: TRBJ2-2
v_gene: TRBV7-6
len: 14
abundance: few
d_gene: .
CDR3aa: CASSVRQVTGELFF
CDR3nt: TGTGCCAGCAGCGTCAGACAGGTCACCGGGGAGCTGTTTTTT

j_gene: TRBJ1-4
v_gene: TRBV28
len: 15
abundance: .
d_gene: TRBD1
CDR3aa: CASSSPGTGDEKLFF
CDR3nt: TGTGCCAGCAGTTCCCCCGGGACAGGGGATGAAAAACTGTTTTTT

j_gene: TRBJ2-7
v_gene: TRBV19
len: 14
abundance: .
d_gene: TRBD2
CDR3aa: CASRTSGGAGEQYF
CDR3nt: TGTGCCAGTAGGACTAGCGGGGGGGCTGGCGAGCAGTACTTC

j_gene: TRBJ2-3
v_gene: TRBV19
len: 17
abundance: .
d_gene: TRBD2
CDR3aa: CASTPRTSGGSTDTQYF
CDR3nt: TGTGCCAGTACTCCCCGGACTAGCGGGGGAAGCACAGATACGCAGTATTTT

j_gene: TRBJ2-1
v_gene: TRBV28
len: 15
abundance: .
d_gene: TRBD2
CDR3aa: CASISGLGSYNEQFF
CDR3nt: TGTGCCAGCATTAGCGGGTTAGGGTCCTACAATGAGCAGTTCTTC

j_gene: TRBJ1-5
v_gene: TRBV10-2
len: 14
abundance: few
d_gene: .
CDR3aa: CASRQGGSNQPQHF
CDR3nt: TGCGCCAGCAGACAGGGCGGAAGCAATCAGCCCCAGCATTTT

j_gene: TRBJ2-3
v_gene: TRBV3-1/TRBV3-2
len: 18
abundance: .
d_gene: TRBD2
CDR3aa: CASSQVVGGGPVTDTQYF
CDR3nt: TGTGCCAGCAGCCAGGTTGTCGGGGGGGGGCCAGTTACAGATACGCAGTATTTT

j_gene: TRBJ2-5
v_gene: TRBV7-9
len: 13
abundance: .
d_gene: .
CDR3aa: CASSGQGGETQYF
CDR3nt: TGTGCCAGCAGTGGGCAGGGCGGCGAGACCCAGTACTTC

j_gene: TRBJ1-6
v_gene: TRBV12-3/TRBV12-4
len: 13
abundance: .
d_gene: .
CDR3aa: CASSPQVGSPLHF
CDR3nt: TGTGCCAGCAGTCCTCAGGTCGGTTCACCCCTCCACTTT

j_gene: TRBJ2-7
v_gene: TRBV6-5
len: 14
abundance: .
d_gene: TRBD2
CDR3aa: CASSPTSGVYEQYF
CDR3nt: TGTGCCAGCAGTCCCACTAGCGGGGTATACGAGCAGTACTTC

j_gene: TRBJ2-3
v_gene: TRBV24-1
len: 14
abundance: .
d_gene: .
CDR3aa: CATSDRQGTDTQYF
CDR3nt: TGTGCCACCAGTGATCGCCAGGGAACAGATACGCAGTATTTT

j_gene: TRBJ1-2
v_gene: TRBV28
len: 13
abundance: .
d_gene: .
CDR3aa: CASSFRGNYGYTF
CDR3nt: TGTGCCAGCAGTTTTCGGGGGAACTATGGCTACACCTTC

j_gene: TRBJ1-3
v_gene: TRBV4-2
len: 14
abundance: .
d_gene: .
CDR3aa: CASSQAGSGNTIYF
CDR3nt: TGTGCCAGCAGCCAAGCAGGGTCTGGAAACACCATATATTTT

j_gene: TRBJ1-1
v_gene: TRBV7-9
len: 15
abundance: .
d_gene: .
CDR3aa: CASPPNGTRNTEAFF
CDR3nt: TGTGCCAGCCCCCCAAACGGGACACGGAACACTGAAGCTTTCTTT